This passage covers 3 T cell receptor beta chains from one sample sequenced in a study of blood T cell repertoires in COVID-19. Here immunoSEQ multiplex PCR was the method, and the copy in TCRdb shows in-frame clones only, minus some. Altogether some 110,000 clones are present, about three quarters being singletons, with the ten largest covering 5.5% to 7%. Input material: peripheral blood. These receptors all stem from a man between 65 and 79 years old with acute or convalescent COVID-19.

The J gene is TRBJ1-5, the V gene TRBV30; D gene ambiguous. Trimming stripped 1 base from V and 5 bases from J, with 12 bases between. This CDR3 region has 14 residues. Germline CDR1 GTSNPN, CDR2 SVGIG (reference sequence). The CDR3 nucleotides are TGTGCCTGGAGTGATGAAGCCTACTATCAGCCCCAGCATTTT. Translated: CAWSDEAYYQPQHF.

The chain has TRBV6-6 and TRBJ2-7; 8 bases are a match to TRBD2. Germline V gives CDR1 MNHNY, CDR2 SVGAGI (reference sequence). The CDR3 loop spans 20 amino acids. With V trimmed by 6 bases and J by 4 bases, 26 bases remained unmatched. For the CDR3, the DNA is TGTGCCAGCAGCCCCCCTCCTGGCCTAGCGGGCCGCACAAAAGGATACGAGCAGTACTTC. Its translation is CASSPPPGLAGRTKGYEQYF.

This chain links TRBV12-3 or TRBV12-4 with TRBJ1-2, with D unresolved. Trimming stripped 0 bases from V and 8 bases from J, with 7 bases between. The CDR3 totals 12 residues. The CDR3 region has the DNA TGTGCCAGCAGTTTAGCTGGAGGAGGCTACACCTTC. Its translation: CASSLAGGGYTF.